Sequencing of this TCR beta chain was carried out in a study of prognosis after radiotherapy for stage I lung cancer. Turning to the study itself: The period between April 2018 and January 2019 saw the enrollment of stage I non-small cell lung cancer patients. There were 13 to 15 patients with newly diagnosed primary stage I lung tumors and several patients with oligometastatic NSCLC after surgical resection of the primary tumor. Radiotherapy was followed by distant metastases in several patients, which appeared at a median of around seven months; about 14 patients showed no significant progression.

This clonotype was recorded many times. J was trimmed by 8 bases and V by 5 bases; bases with no gene match: 8. This CDR3 is 15 amino acids long. Germline V gene lookup returns CDR1 SGHDN and CDR2 FVKESK. Researchers used two-round multiplex PCR to amplify TCR beta CDR3 starting from genomic DNA. First-round PCR amplification was performed with primers specific to each TRBV and TRBJ gene. Using its own MiXCR run on the multiplex PCR reads, TCRdb lists one record per CDR3 protein. Of roughly 24,000 distinct CDR3 sequences listed, roughly 41% are singletons. Specimen: PBMCs, collected before or after stereotactic body radiation therapy (not recorded which). This TCR was sampled from a donor over 45 with non-small cell lung cancer. This chain links TRBV14 with TRBJ2-1; TRBD2 matches 11 bases. CDR3 DNA: TGTGCCAGCAGCAGTTATAGCGGGAGGGCCCATGAGCAGTTCTTC. Translating it yields CASSSYSGRAHEQFF.